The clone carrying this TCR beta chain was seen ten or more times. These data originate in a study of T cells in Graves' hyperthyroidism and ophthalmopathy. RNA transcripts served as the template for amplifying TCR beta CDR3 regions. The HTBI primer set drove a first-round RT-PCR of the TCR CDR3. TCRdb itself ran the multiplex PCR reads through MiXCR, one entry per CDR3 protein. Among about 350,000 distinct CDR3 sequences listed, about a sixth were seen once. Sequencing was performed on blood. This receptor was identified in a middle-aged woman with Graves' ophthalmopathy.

In DNA form, the CDR3 reads TGTGCCAGTAGTATCATCCATTTCTTTCGCGGGACCGGGGAGCTGTTTTTT. It encodes CASSIIHFFRGTGELFF. The V gene is TRBV19, the J gene TRBJ2-2; D may be TRBD2 (5 bases). Germline V lookup: CDR1 LNHDA, CDR2 SQIVND (reference sequence). Trimming shortened V by 3 bases and J by 5 bases, and 19 bases separated the two germline ends. The CDR3 has 17 amino acids.